A single sample is the source of the 5 T cell receptor beta chains below, sequenced in a study of shared clonotypes between healthy human individuals. Positive CCR7 selection of CD45RO-negative cells yielded the naive CD8 cells, and terminally differentiated effector memory CD45RA+ cells were excluded. TCRdb keeps only in-frame clones here, not all; method: immunoSEQ multiplex PCR. Of about 800,000 clones in the sample, approximately 96% were seen once. The sequenced material came from naive CD8+ T cells sorted from blood. These receptors all come from a man aged 25-40 years in good health.

The chain links TRBV27 to TRBJ2-3; 13 nucleotides line up with TRBD2. The CDR3 sequence is 21 residues long. Germline trimming cut 2 bases from V and 12 bases from J; bases unmatched to any gene: 26. Germline V gene lookup returns CDR1 MNHEY and CDR2 SMNVEV (reference sequence). CDR3 protein: CASSLQWGRESTSGRLRAQYF. CDR3 sequence (DNA): TGTGCCAGCAGTTTACAGTGGGGGCGGGAGTCGACTAGCGGGAGGCTGAGGGCACAGTATTTT.

This sequence joins TRBV19 and TRBJ1-4; 9 positions agree with TRBD1. CDR3 length equals 13 residues. V shed 7 bases, J shed 5 bases, and the junction held 2 bases outside the gene matches. Germline lookup yields CDR1 LNHDA and CDR2 SQIVND (reference sequence). The CDR3 is CASKDRGNEKLFF. The DNA of the CDR3 is TGTGCCAGTAAGGACAGGGGAAATGAAAAACTGTTTTTT.

J is TRBJ1-1 and V is TRBV7-6; no reliable D call. Germline V gene lookup returns CDR1 SGHVS and CDR2 FNYEAQ. Trimming stripped 6 bases from V and 3 bases from J, with 11 bases between. This CDR3 contains 13 residues. The CDR3 reads CASSYRIHTEAFF. In nucleotides, the CDR3 is TGTGCCAGCAGTTATAGAATCCACACTGAAGCTTTCTTT. Complete variable domain (other parts from reference TRBV7-6 and TRBJ1-1): GAGVSQSPRYKVTKRGQDVALRCDPISGHVSLYWYRQALGQGPEFLTYFNYEAQQDKSGLPNDRFSAERPEGSISTLTIQRTEQRDSAMYRCASSYRIHTEAFFGQGTRLTVV.

The V and J genes are TRBV19 and TRBJ2-7; D is undetermined. Looked up from germline, CDR1 is LNHDA and CDR2 is SQIVND (reference sequence). V was clipped by 2 bases and J by 1 base, with 9 bases between them. The CDR3 totals 14 residues. In DNA form, the CDR3 reads TGTGCCAGTAGTATAAAATGGCCTTCCTACGAGCAGTACTTC. It encodes CASSIKWPSYEQYF.

The rearrangement links TRBV27 to TRBJ2-1, with 9 nucleotides matching TRBD1. V lost 3 bases, J lost 3 bases, and 6 bases stayed unmatched. CDR1 is MNHEY, CDR2 SMNVEV, per germline (reference sequence). The CDR3 length is 16 residues. For the CDR3, the DNA is TGTGCCAGCAGTTTCTCCGGACAGGGGATCTACAATGAGCAGTTCTTC. This sequence encodes CASSFSGQGIYNEQFF.